This entry is about one TCR beta chain. Its antigen is unidentified. This sample was taken from a study of identifying expanded T cells in peripheral blood. Collection occurred without any documented infections or immune events in donors. General study results and limits: Roughly two-week clone count variance significantly increased as total template count grew. Technical replicates showed roughly 1.2 changed clones; two weeks roughly 16; four weeks 19.

The CDR3 covers 17 residues. V shed 0 bases, J shed 3 bases, and the junction held 3 bases outside the gene matches. Germline lookup yields CDR1 SGHRS and CDR2 YFSETQ. Some clones are missing from TCRdb's copy, which holds only in-frame ones; the method was immunoSEQ multiplex PCR. The repertoire holds under 95,000 clones, with around 91% as singletons. The rearrangement links TRBV5-1 to TRBJ2-3; 14 bases are a match to TRBD2. Material: blood. The clonotype originates from a person between 18 and 75 years old in good health. CDR3 region: CASSLGGTSGRTDTQYF. DNA of the CDR3: TGCGCCAGCAGCTTGGGGGGGACTAGCGGGAGAACAGATACGCAGTATTTT.